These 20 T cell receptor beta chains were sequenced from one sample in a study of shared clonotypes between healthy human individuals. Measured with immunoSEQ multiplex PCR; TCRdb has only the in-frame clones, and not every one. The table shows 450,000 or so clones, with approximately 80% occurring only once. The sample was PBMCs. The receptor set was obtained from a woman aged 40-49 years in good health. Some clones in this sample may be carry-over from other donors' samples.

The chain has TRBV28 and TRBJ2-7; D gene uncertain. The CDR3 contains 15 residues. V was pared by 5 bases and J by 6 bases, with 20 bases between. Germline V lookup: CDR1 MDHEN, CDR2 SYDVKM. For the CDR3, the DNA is TGTGCCAGCAGTACTTCCTCGGTTTTTGAGGTCGAGCAGTACTTC. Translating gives CASSTSSVFEVEQYF.

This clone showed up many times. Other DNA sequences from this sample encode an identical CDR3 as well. This CDR3 is CASSLGGLAGVAKNIQYF. The CDR3 bases are TGTGCCAGCAGCTTAGGGGGACTAGCGGGAGTAGCCAAAAACATTCAGTACTTC. The chain links TRBV7-6 to TRBJ2-4, with 14 bases matching TRBD2. Germline V gene sequence: CDR1 SGHVS, CDR2 FNYEAQ. Trimming cost V 1 base and J 0 bases; bases outside gene matches: 2. The CDR3 has 18 amino acids.

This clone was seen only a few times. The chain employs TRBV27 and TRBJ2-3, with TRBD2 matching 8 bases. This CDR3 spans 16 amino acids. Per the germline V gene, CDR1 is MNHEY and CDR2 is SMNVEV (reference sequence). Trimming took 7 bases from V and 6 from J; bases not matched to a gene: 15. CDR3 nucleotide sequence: TGTGCCAGCAAAACCCTTGGAGCGGGAGTGGTGGATACGCAGTATTTT. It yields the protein CASKTLGAGVVDTQYF.

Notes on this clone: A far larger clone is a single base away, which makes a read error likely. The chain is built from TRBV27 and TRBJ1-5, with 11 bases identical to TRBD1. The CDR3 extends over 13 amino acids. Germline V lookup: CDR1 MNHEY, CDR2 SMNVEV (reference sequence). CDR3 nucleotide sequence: TGTGCCTGCGCCGGGACAGGGGGTCAGCCCCGGCATTTT. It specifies CACAGTGGQPRHF.

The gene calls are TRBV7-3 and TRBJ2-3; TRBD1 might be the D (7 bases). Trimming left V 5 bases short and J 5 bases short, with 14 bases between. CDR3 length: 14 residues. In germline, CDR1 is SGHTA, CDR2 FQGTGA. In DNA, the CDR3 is TGTGCCAGCAGCCCAGGGGGGAGTGTAGATACGCAGTATTTT. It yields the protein CASSPGGSVDTQYF.

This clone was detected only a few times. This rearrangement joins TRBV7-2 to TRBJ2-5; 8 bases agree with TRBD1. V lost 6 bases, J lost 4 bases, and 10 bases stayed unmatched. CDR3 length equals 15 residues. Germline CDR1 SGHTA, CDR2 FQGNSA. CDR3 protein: CASSSRTGRGETQYF. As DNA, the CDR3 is TGTGCCAGCAGTTCCCGGACAGGGCGGGGAGAGACCCAGTACTTC. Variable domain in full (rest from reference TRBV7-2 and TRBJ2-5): GAGVSQSPSNKVTEKGKDVELRCDPISGHTALYWYRQSLGQGLEFLIYFQGNSAPDKSGLPSDRFSAERTGGSVSTLTIQRTQQEDSAVYLCASSSRTGRGETQYFGPGTRLLVL.

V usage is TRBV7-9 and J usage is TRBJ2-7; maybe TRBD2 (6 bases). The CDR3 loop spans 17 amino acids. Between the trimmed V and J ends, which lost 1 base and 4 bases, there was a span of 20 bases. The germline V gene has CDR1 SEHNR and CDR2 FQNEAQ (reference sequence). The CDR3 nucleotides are TGTGCCAGCAGCTTAGAGGGTCGGGGGTCCCTAGGATACGAGCAGTACTTC. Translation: CASSLEGRGSLGYEQYF. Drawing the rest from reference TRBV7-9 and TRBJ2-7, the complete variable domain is DTGVSQNPRHKITKRGQNVTFRCDPISEHNRLYWYRQTLGQGPEFLTYFQNEAQLEKSRLLSDRFSAERPKGSFSTLEIQRTEQGDSAMYLCASSLEGRGSLGYEQYFGPGTRLTVT.

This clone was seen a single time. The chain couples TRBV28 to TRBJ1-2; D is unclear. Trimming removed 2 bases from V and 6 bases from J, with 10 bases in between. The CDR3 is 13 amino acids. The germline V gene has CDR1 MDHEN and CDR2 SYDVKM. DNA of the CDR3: TGTGCCAGCAGTTTAGCCCCTGGAAATGGCTACACCTTC. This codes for CASSLAPGNGYTF.

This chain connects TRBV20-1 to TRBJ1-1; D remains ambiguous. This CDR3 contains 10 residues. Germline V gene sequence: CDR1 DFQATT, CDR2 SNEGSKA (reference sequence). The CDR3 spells CRGSGTEAFF. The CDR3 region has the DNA TGCAGGGGGTCGGGCACTGAAGCTTTCTTT.

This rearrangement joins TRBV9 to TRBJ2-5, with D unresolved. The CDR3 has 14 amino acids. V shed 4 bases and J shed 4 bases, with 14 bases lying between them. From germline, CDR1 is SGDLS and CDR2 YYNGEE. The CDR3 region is CASSPLLLGETQYF. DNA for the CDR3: TGTGCCAGCAGCCCGCTTTTGCTAGGAGAGACCCAGTACTTC.

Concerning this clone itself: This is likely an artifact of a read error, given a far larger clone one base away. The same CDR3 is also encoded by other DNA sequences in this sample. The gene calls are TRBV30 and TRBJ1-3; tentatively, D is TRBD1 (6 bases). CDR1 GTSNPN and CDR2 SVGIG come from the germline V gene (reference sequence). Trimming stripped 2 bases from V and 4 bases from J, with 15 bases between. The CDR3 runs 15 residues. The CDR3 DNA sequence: TGTGCCTGGAGTCCGGGGGCTAAGGTCGGAAACACCATATATTTT. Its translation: CAWSPGAKVGNTIYF. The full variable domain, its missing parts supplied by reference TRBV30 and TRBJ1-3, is SQTIHQWPATLVQPVGSPLSLECTVEGTSNPNLYWYRQAAGRGLQLLFYSVGIGQISSEVPQNLSASRPQDRQFILSSKKLLLSDSGFYLCAWSPGAKVGNTIYFGEGSWLTVV.

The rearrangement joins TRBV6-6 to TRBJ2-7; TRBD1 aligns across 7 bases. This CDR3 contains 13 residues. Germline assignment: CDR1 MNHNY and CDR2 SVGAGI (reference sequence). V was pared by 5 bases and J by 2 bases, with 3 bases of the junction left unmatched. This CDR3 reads CASSPGTAYEQYF. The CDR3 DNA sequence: TGTGCCAGCAGTCCCGGGACAGCCTACGAGCAGTACTTC.

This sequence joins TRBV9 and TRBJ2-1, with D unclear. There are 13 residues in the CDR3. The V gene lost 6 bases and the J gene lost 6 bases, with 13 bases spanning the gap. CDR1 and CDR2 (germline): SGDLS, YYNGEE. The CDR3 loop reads CASTPRSSNEQFF. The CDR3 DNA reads TGTGCCAGCACCCCCCGCTCTAGCAATGAGCAGTTCTTC.

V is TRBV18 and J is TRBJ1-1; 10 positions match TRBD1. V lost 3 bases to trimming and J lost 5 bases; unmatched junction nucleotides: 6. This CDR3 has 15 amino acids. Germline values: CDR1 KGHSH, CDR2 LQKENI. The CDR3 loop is CASSPSGTGVTEAFF. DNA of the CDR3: TGTGCCAGCTCACCCTCCGGGACAGGGGTGACTGAAGCTTTCTTT.

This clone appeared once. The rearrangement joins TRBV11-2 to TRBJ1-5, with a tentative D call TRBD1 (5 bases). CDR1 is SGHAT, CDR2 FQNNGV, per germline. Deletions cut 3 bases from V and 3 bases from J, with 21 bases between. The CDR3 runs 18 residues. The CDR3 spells CASSLLGVALKVNQPQHF. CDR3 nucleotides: TGTGCCAGCAGCTTGTTGGGGGTCGCATTAAAAGTCAATCAGCCCCAGCATTTT.

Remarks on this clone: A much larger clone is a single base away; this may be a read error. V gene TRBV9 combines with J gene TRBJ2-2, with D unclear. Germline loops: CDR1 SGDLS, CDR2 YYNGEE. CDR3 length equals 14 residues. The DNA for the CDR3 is TGTGCCAGCAGCGTAGAACTAAACACCAGGGAGCTGTTTTTT. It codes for CASSVELNTRELFF. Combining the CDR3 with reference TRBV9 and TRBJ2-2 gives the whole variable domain DSGVTQTPKHLITATGQRVTLRCSPRSGDLSVYWYQQSLDQGLQFLIQYYNGEERAKGNILERFSAQQFPDLHSELNLSSLELGDSALYFCASSVELNTRELFFGEGSRLTVL.

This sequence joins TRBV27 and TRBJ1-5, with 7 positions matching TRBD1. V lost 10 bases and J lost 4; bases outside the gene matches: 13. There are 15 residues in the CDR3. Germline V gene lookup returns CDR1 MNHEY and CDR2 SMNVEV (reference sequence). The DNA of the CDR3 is TGTGCCACCACCCCATCAGGGGGGGCGAATCAGCCCCAGCATTTT. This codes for CATTPSGGANQPQHF.

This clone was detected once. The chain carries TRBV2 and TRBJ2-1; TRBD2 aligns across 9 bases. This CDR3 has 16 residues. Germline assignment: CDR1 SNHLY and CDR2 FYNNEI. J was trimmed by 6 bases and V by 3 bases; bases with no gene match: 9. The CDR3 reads CASSDDVAGVTNEQFF. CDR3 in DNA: TGTGCCAGCAGTGACGACGTAGCGGGAGTAACCAATGAGCAGTTCTTC.

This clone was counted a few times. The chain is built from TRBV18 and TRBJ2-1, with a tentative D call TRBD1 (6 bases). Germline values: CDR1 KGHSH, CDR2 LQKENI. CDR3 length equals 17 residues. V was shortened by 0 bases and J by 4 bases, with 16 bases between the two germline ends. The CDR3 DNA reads TGTGCCAGCTCACCACCCCGGTGGCCAGGGGAGTACAATGAGCAGTTCTTC. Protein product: CASSPPRWPGEYNEQFF. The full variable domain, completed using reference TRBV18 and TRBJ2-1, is NAGVMQNPRHLVRRRGQEARLRCSPMKGHSHVYWYRQLPEEGLKFMVYLQKENIIDESGMPKERFSAEFPKEGPSILRIQQVVRGDSAAYFCASSPPRWPGEYNEQFFGPGTRLTVL.

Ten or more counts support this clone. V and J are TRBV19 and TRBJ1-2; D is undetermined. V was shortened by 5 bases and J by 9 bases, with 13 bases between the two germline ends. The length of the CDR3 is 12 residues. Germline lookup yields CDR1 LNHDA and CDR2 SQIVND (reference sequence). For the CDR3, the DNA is TGTGCCAGTAGTTTGGTTTTGGGAAGCTACACCTTC. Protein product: CASSLVLGSYTF.